The clone carrying this T cell receptor (beta chain) turned up a few times. The data originate from a study of molecular identifiers for immune sequencing clone quantification. The CDR3 has 12 residues. CDR1 is SGHDT, CDR2 YYEEEE, per germline. V dropped 4 bases and J dropped 0 bases, with 5 bases sitting between them. TCRdb reprocessed the PCR reads with MiXCR, giving one entry per CDR3 protein. Of 62,000 or so distinct CDR3 sequences in the sample, around a sixth are singletons; the top ten hold 1.5%. Sequencing was carried out using naive CD8+ T cells from blood, with Jurkat cell RNA spiked in. Subset defined: FACS-sorted CD8+CD4-CCR7+CD45RA+ naive T cells. The chain couples TRBV5-6 to TRBJ2-7, with D unresolved. The origin of this receptor is a human donor in good health. Some libraries in this study had Jurkat cell RNA spiked in. In nucleotides, the CDR3 is TGTGCCAGCAGCGACATCTCCTACGAGCAGTACTTC. It is translated as CASSDISYEQYF.